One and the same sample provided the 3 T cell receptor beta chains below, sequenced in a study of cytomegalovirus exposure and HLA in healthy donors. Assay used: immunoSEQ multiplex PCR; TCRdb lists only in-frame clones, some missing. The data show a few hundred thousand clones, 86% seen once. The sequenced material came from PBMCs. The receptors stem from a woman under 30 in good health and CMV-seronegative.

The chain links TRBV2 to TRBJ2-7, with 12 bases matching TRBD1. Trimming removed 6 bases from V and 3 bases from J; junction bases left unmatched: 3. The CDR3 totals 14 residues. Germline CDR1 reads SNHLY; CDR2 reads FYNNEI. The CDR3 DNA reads TGTGCCAGCAGAGGGACAGGGGGCGTCTACGAGCAGTACTTC. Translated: CASRGTGGVYEQYF.

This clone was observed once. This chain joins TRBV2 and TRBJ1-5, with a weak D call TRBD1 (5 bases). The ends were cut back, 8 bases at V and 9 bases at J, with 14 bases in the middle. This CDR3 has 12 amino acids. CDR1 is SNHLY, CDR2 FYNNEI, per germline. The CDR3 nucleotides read TGTGCCAGCTCTCAGGGCGAAGGGCCCCAGCATTTT. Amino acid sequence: CASSQGEGPQHF.

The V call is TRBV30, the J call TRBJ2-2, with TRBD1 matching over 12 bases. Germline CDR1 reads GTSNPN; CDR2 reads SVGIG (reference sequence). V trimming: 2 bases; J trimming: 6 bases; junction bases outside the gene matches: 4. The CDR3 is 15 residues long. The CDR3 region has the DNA TGTGCCTGGAGTAGGGGACAGGGGGCGCCCGGGGAGCTGTTTTTT. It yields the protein CAWSRGQGAPGELFF. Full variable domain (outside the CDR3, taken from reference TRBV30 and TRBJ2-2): SQTIHQWPATLVQPVGSPLSLECTVEGTSNPNLYWYRQAAGRGLQLLFYSVGIGQISSEVPQNLSASRPQDRQFILSSKKLLLSDSGFYLCAWSRGQGAPGELFFGEGSRLTVL.